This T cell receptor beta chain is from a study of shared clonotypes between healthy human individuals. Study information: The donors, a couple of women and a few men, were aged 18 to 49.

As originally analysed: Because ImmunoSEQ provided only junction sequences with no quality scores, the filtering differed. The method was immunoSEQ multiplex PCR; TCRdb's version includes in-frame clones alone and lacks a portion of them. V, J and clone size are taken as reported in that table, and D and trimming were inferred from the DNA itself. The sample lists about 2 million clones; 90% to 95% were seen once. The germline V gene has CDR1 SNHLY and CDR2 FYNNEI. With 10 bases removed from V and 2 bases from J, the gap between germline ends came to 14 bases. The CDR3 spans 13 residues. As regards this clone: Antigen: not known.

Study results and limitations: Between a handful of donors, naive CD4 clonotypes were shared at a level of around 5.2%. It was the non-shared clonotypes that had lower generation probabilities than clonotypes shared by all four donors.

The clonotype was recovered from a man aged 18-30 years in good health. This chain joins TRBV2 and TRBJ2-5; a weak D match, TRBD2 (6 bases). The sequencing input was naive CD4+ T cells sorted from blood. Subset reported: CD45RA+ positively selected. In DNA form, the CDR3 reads TGTGCCACCGCGCGCGGGGAGCAAGAGACCCAGTACTTC. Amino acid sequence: CATARGEQETQYF.